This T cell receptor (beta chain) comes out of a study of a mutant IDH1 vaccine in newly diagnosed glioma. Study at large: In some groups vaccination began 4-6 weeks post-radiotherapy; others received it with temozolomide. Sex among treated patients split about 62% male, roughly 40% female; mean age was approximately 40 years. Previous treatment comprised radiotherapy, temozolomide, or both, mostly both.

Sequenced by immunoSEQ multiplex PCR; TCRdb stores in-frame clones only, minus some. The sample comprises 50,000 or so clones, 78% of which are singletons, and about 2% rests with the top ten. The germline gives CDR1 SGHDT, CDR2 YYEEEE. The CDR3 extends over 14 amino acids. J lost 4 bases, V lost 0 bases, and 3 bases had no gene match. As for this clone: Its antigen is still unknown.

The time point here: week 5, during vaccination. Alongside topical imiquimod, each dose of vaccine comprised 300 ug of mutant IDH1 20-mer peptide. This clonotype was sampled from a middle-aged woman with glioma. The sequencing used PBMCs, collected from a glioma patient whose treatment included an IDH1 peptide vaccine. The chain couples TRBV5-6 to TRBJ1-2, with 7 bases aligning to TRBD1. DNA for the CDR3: TGTGCCAGCAGCTTGGGCAGGGGGAGCTATGGCTACACCTTC. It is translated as CASSLGRGSYGYTF.